The rows below give T cell receptor beta chains drawn from one sample of a study of cytomegalovirus exposure and HLA in healthy donors. Only in-frame clones appear in the TCRdb table, and some are missing; sequencing was by immunoSEQ multiplex PCR. The table has about 98,000 clones, roughly four fifths seen once; the top ten hold 3% to 4%. The sample consisted of PBMCs. Receptor source: a female donor in good health and CMV-seropositive. Both conserved end residues are part of each CDR3. D genes are given only for firm matches.

V gene,J gene,D gene,CDR3 protein
TRBV28,TRBJ2-5,.,CASSLYQYQETQYF
TRBV6-4,TRBJ1-1,.,CASSVRGSTEAFF
TRBV4-2,TRBJ1-1,.,CASSHQASEAFF
TRBV2,TRBJ2-3,TRBD1,CAARQGITDTQYF
TRBV30,TRBJ2-7,.,CAWSPASVISYEQYF
TRBV18,TRBJ2-7,TRBD2,CASSPRTSGDHEQYF
TRBV27,TRBJ1-5,TRBD1,CASRGRGASAHQPQHF
TRBV30,TRBJ1-5,.,CAWSAGIQPQHF
TRBV2,TRBJ1-3,TRBD1,CAIQSTGAESGNTIYF
TRBV18,TRBJ1-4,TRBD1,CASSLSGQSNEKLFF
TRBV5-6,TRBJ2-7,TRBD2,CASSLGQGLAVDEQYF
TRBV13,TRBJ2-7,TRBD1,CASSSSGQYYEQYF
TRBV2,TRBJ2-7,TRBD1,CASRGQRYEQYF
TRBV7-7,TRBJ2-2,TRBD1,CASSAGTGVGELFF
TRBV6-4,TRBJ1-1,.,CASRLEGGPGTEAFF
TRBV27,TRBJ2-4,.,CASSLSFSRKAKNIQYF
TRBV21-1,TRBJ1-1,.,CASSKRDRHLTMNTEAFF
TRBV19,TRBJ2-3,TRBD2,CASSSREISTDTQYF
TRBV12-5,TRBJ2-2,TRBD2,CASGLVGTSGIANTGELFF
TRBV14,TRBJ2-5,TRBD2,CASSQTWTSGRQETQYF
TRBV5-5,TRBJ1-5,.,CASSLSPGVYEPQHF
TRBV6-5,.,TRBD1,CASSYTSGGGEQYF
TRBV6-6,TRBJ1-5,.,CASTYIGDSNQPQHF
TRBV9,TRBJ1-1,.,CASSFGVGGLDTEAFF
TRBV2,TRBJ1-4,.,CASLTGATNEKLFF
TRBV5-1,TRBJ1-4,TRBD1,CASSSKQGRGEKLFF
TRBV5-1,TRBJ1-1,TRBD1,CASRTGMTEAFF
TRBV6-5,TRBJ2-3,TRBD2,CASSPRGVSTDTQYF
TRBV5-6,TRBJ1-2,TRBD1,CASSLYDRGLNYGYTF
TRBV9,TRBJ2-5,.,CASSVGGSLNYQETQYF
TRBV21-1,TRBJ1-5,.,CASSKAHRGGRGLNQPQHF
TRBV7-9,TRBJ1-4,TRBD1,CASSLGTGGNEKLFF
TRBV5-1,TRBJ2-7,TRBD2,CASRLGSGRSSYEQYF
TRBV7-8,TRBJ2-5,.,CVTTSDSQETQYF
TRBV29-1,TRBJ1-3,.,CSAVQGVAGNTIYF
TRBV19,TRBJ1-5,TRBD1,CASSSYGQGASQPQHF
TRBV9,TRBJ2-1,TRBD2,CASSGSGILAGEPKGEQFF
TRBV6-5,TRBJ1-5,.,CASSSSRGSNQPQHF
TRBV4-1,TRBJ2-2,.,CASSQDPPTGRELFF
TRBV6-4,TRBJ2-1,.,CASSVARTHYNEQFF
TRBV25-1,TRBJ2-6,.,CASTDSYHSSGANVLTF
TRBV7-3,TRBJ2-5,TRBD1,CASSLRTGVQETQYF
TRBV9,TRBJ1-1,.,CASSVWEGSTEAFF
TRBV10-3,TRBJ1-5,.,CAISDAGGNQPQHF
TRBV18,TRBJ1-3,TRBD1,CASSPRQGSSGNTIYF
TRBV5-1,TRBJ1-1,.,CASSLGRGDTEAFF
TRBV9,TRBJ1-3,.,CASSVAVSGNTIYF
TRBV13,TRBJ2-1,.,CASSLFGAEDNEQFF
TRBV19,TRBJ1-5,.,CASSIRGHPGQPQHF
TRBV5-1,TRBJ1-2,.,CASSLDYSYTF
TRBV13,TRBJ1-2,TRBD1,CASSLWTGSVRGYTF
TRBV5-1,TRBJ1-4,.,CASSLKGVGNEKLFF
TRBV28,TRBJ1-2,.,CASSLSQGNYGYTF
TRBV30,TRBJ1-6,.,CAWSERVSALHF